The next 21 T cell receptor beta chains were all read from a single sample in a study of beta chain features in type 1 diabetes. Study-wide results and limits: In all four CD4+ subsets, TCRB CDR3 length was significantly, moderately reduced in type 1 diabetes.

No antigen is known for these receptors. cDNA synthesis used the whole RNA isolate, giving expressed TCRB sequences. Only in-frame clones appear in the TCRdb table, and some are missing; sequencing was by immunoSEQ multiplex PCR. The sample includes 200,000 to 250,000 clones, roughly 14% of them seen just once. Sequenced: naive CD4+ T cells from blood. Receptor source: a man younger than 40 with type 1 diabetes.

The rearrangement joins TRBV11-3 to TRBJ2-5; the match to TRBD2 covers 9 bases. Germline V gives CDR1 SGHNT, CDR2 YENEEA. This CDR3 is built from 14 residues. V dropped 3 bases and J dropped 3; count of bases not matched to a gene: 2. This chain's CDR3 is CASSFSSGEETQYF. CDR3 DNA sequence: TGTGCCAGCAGCTTCTCTAGCGGGGAAGAGACCCAGTACTTC.

This clone occurred a few times. The chain recombines TRBV27 with TRBJ2-3; D gene unclear. This CDR3 spans 13 amino acids. Looked up from germline, CDR1 is MNHEY and CDR2 is SMNVEV (reference sequence). Trimming cost V 3 bases and J 1 base, with 5 bases left between them. CDR3 sequence: CASSFYRTDTQYF. DNA of the CDR3: TGTGCCAGCAGTTTCTACCGCACAGATACGCAGTATTTT.

The chain couples TRBV6-1 to TRBJ2-5, with 12 nucleotides matching TRBD2. The germline V gene has CDR1 MNHNS and CDR2 SASEGT. The CDR3 has 15 amino acids. Trimming took 10 bases from V and 7 from J; bases not matched to a gene: 13. CDR3 sequence reads: CANDLTSGGPGTQYF. The CDR3 DNA sequence: TGTGCCAACGACTTAACTAGCGGGGGGCCGGGGACCCAGTACTTC.

The CDR3 nucleotides are TGTGCCAGCAGCTTTACGTATGCAGAGGCGTACGAGCAGTACTTC. It specifies CASSFTYAEAYEQYF. This chain uses TRBV7-8 with TRBJ2-7; no clear D. V was clipped by 3 bases and J by 4 bases, with 16 bases between them. Germline V gene data show CDR1 as SGHVS and CDR2 as FQNEAQ. The CDR3 length is 15 residues. Drawing the rest from reference TRBV7-8 and TRBJ2-7, the complete variable domain is GAGVSQSPRYKVAKRGQDVALRCDPISGHVSLFWYQQALGQGPEFLTYFQNEAQLDKSGLPSDRFFAERPEGSVSTLKIQRTQQEDSAVYLCASSFTYAEAYEQYFGPGTRLTVT.

This rearrangement joins TRBV30 to TRBJ1-1; 7 bases map to TRBD1. The CDR3 extends over 13 amino acids. Unmatched junction bases numbered 7, after V lost 7 bases and J lost 2 bases. CDR1 is GTSNPN and CDR2 is SVGIG in the germline V gene (reference sequence). The CDR3 region has the DNA TGTGCCTCTTCGACAGGGCCTAACACTGAAGCTTTCTTT. Amino acids: CASSTGPNTEAFF.

This clone turned up a few times. The chain links TRBV7-2 to TRBJ1-2; D gene unclear. The CDR3 is 13 residues long. V shed 4 bases and J shed 7 bases, with 13 bases lying between them. Germline CDR1 is SGHTA and CDR2 is FQGNSA. This CDR3 reads CASSSDRWSGYTF. The CDR3 bases are TGTGCCAGCAGCTCAGACCGGTGGAGTGGCTACACCTTC. Complete variable domain (other parts from reference TRBV7-2 and TRBJ1-2): GAGVSQSPSNKVTEKGKDVELRCDPISGHTALYWYRQSLGQGLEFLIYFQGNSAPDKSGLPSDRFSAERTGGSVSTLTIQRTQQEDSAVYLCASSSDRWSGYTFGSGTRLTVV.

This clone turned up a few times. The rearrangement links TRBV5-4 to TRBJ2-3, with TRBD2 matching 14 bases. This CDR3 contains 16 residues. Germline V gene sequence: CDR1 SGHNT, CDR2 YYREEE (reference sequence). With V trimmed by 3 bases and J by 4 bases, 4 bases remained unmatched. This CDR3 is CASSSGLAGDADTQYF. The CDR3 region has the DNA TGTGCCAGCAGCTCGGGACTAGCGGGAGACGCAGATACGCAGTATTTT.

This clone was seen more than once but under ten times. The chain recombines TRBV29-1 with TRBJ2-1; 10 positions match TRBD2. The CDR3 has 17 amino acids. Germline V gives CDR1 SQVTM, CDR2 ANQGSEA. V was pared by 3 bases and J by 5 bases, with 13 bases of the junction left unmatched. For the CDR3, the DNA is TGCAGCGTTGATCGGTGGATTTCTAGCGGGGGTAACAATGAGCAGTTCTTC. It encodes CSVDRWISSGGNNEQFF.

The gene calls are TRBV29-1 and TRBJ1-2; D gene unclear. CDR1 SQVTM and CDR2 ANQGSEA come from the germline V gene. This CDR3 comprises 11 residues. Trimming left V 4 bases short and J 5 bases short, with 8 bases between. CDR3 protein: CSVGRGYGYTF. In nucleotides, the CDR3 is TGCAGCGTTGGCAGAGGGTATGGCTACACCTTC.

This clone has a handful of counts. J is TRBJ1-3 and V is TRBV29-1; TRBD1 matches at 11 bases. Germline trimming cut 6 bases from V and 2 bases from J; bases unmatched to any gene: 3. This CDR3 spans 14 amino acids. From germline, CDR1 is SQVTM and CDR2 ANQGSEA. In DNA, the CDR3 is TGCAGCGTCAGGACAGGGGGCACTGGAAACACCATATATTTT. It specifies CSVRTGGTGNTIYF.

A few counts support this clone. The chain couples TRBV18 to TRBJ1-2, with 7 bases fitting TRBD1. V shed 3 bases and J 7 bases; nucleotides not matched to a gene: 2. The CDR3 is made up of 12 amino acids. CDR1 is KGHSH, CDR2 LQKENI, per germline. The CDR3 DNA reads as TGTGCCAGCTCACCCACAGGGGTTGGCTACACCTTC. Translated: CASSPTGVGYTF.

This clone was seen once. The chain employs TRBV5-1 and TRBJ1-2; 11 bases align to TRBD1. After removal of 4 bases from V and 3 bases from J, the junction contained 2 bases not matched to a gene. This CDR3 spans 14 amino acids. Germline CDR1 reads SGHRS; CDR2 reads YFSETQ. CDR3 nucleotide sequence: TGCGCCAGCAGCCGGGACAGGGGGGACTATGGCTACACCTTC. Its protein is CASSRDRGDYGYTF. Full variable domain (missing parts from reference TRBV5-1 and TRBJ1-2): KAGVTQTPRYLIKTRGQQVTLSCSPISGHRSVSWYQQTPGQGLQFLFEYFSETQRNKGNFPGRFSGRQFSNSRSEMNVSTLELGDSALYLCASSRDRGDYGYTFGSGTRLTVV.

The chain links TRBV27 to TRBJ2-5; 12 positions agree with TRBD2. Losses at the gene ends were 7 bases for V and 1 base for J; bases not matched to a gene: 4. The CDR3 spans 15 residues. The germline V gene has CDR1 MNHEY and CDR2 SMNVEV (reference sequence). CDR3 DNA: TGTGCCAGCAAAAGGACTAGCGGGACCCAAGAGACCCAGTACTTC. Translation gives CASKRTSGTQETQYF.

This clone was detected only a few times. The chain uses TRBV5-1 and TRBJ2-1; 9 bases are shared with TRBD2. The CDR3 consists of 16 residues. The junction had 13 bases not matched to a gene; V was cut back by 4 bases and J by 8 bases. Germline CDR1 and CDR2: SGHRS and YFSETQ. CDR3 in DNA: TGCGCCAGCAGCAAAAAATTAGCGGGAGCGATCGATGAGCAGTTCTTC. Encoded protein: CASSKKLAGAIDEQFF.

The rearrangement uses TRBV6-5 and TRBJ1-1, with TRBD1 identical over 8 bases. Germline CDR1 and CDR2: MNHEY and SVGAGI. V was clipped by 7 bases and J by 4 bases; unmatched bases: 8. The CDR3 is made up of 14 amino acids. The CDR3, as DNA: TGTGCCAGCACTCCGGACAGGGTTAGCACTGAAGCTTTCTTT. Amino acids: CASTPDRVSTEAFF.

J is TRBJ2-7 and V is TRBV6-5; possible D gene TRBD1, 6 bases. The ends were cut back, 0 bases at V and 6 bases at J, with 15 bases in the middle. The CDR3 sequence is 15 residues long. Germline-derived CDR1 and CDR2 are MNHEY and SVGAGI. The CDR3 protein is CASSYSGQGSTEQYF. For the CDR3, the DNA is TGTGCCAGCAGTTACTCGGGGCAGGGGTCGACCGAGCAGTACTTC.

Comments on this clone: Other DNA sequences in this sample translate to the same CDR3. The chain combines TRBV6-5 with TRBJ2-7, with D tentatively TRBD2 (5 bases). The germline V gene encodes CDR1 MNHEY and CDR2 SVGAGI. The CDR3 extends over 14 amino acids. Trimming stripped 2 bases from V and 0 bases from J, with 8 bases between. The CDR3 DNA reads TGTGCCAGCAGTTACGCGGACTCCTCCTACGAGCAGTACTTC. This encodes CASSYADSSYEQYF.

V gene TRBV7-2 combines with J gene TRBJ1-6, with D unresolved. Germline-derived CDR1 and CDR2 are SGHTA and FQGNSA. The CDR3 contains 14 residues. The V and J ends lost 1 base and 4 bases respectively, with 5 bases between them. The CDR3 spells CASSLGDYNSPLHF. The CDR3 nucleotides are TGTGCCAGCAGCTTAGGAGATTATAATTCACCCCTCCACTTT.

With respect to this clone: An end of the junction differs from the germline gene, which may be a read error. The rearrangement joins TRBV2 to TRBJ1-3; a weak D match, TRBD1 (6 bases). Per the germline V gene, CDR1 is SNHLY and CDR2 is FYNNEI. This CDR3 is 14 amino acids long. In DNA, the CDR3 is TGTGCCAGCGTACAGGGATACTCTGGAAACACCACATATTTT. Protein: CASVQGYSGNTTYF. Complete variable domain (other parts from reference TRBV2 and TRBJ1-3): EPEVTQTPSHQVTQMGQEVILRCVPISNHLYFYWYRQILGQKVEFLVSFYNNEISEKSEIFDDQFSVERPDGSNFTLKIRSTKLEDSAMYFCASVQGYSGNTTYFGEGSWLTVV.

This clone was observed a few times. CDR3 nucleotide sequence: TGTGCCAGTAGCACCTTTTGGGACAGAGACTATGGCTACACCTTC. The encoded protein is CASSTFWDRDYGYTF. This rearrangement joins TRBV19 to TRBJ1-2; TRBD1 aligns across 7 bases. Germline V CDR1 and CDR2: LNHDA, SQIVND (reference sequence). The CDR3 loop spans 15 amino acids. J lost 3 bases, V lost 6 bases, and 10 bases had no gene match.

There are a few counts of this clone. The chain couples TRBV18 to TRBJ1-4; D is undetermined. The V and J ends lost 2 bases and 7 bases respectively, with 8 bases between them. Per the germline V gene, CDR1 is KGHSH and CDR2 is LQKENI. The CDR3 spans 13 residues. CDR3 in DNA: TGTGCCAGCTCACCAAGACCGGGTGAAAAACTGTTTTTT. Amino acids: CASSPRPGEKLFF.